This TCR beta chain derives from a study of cytomegalovirus exposure and HLA in healthy donors. Study-wide background: Within an early data release were 85 million or so unique TCRs drawn from HLA-typed donors. Findings of the study overall: Later analysis identified a missense DCLRE1C variant that was linked to TCR beta V- and J-gene trimming. Accounts indicate the classifier identified cytomegalovirus status with strong specificity and sensitivity.

Regarding this clone: Its antigen is as yet unknown.

Per germline, CDR1 MGHDK and CDR2 SYGVNS. CDR3 length: 12 amino acids. The V gene lost 5 bases and the J gene lost 6 bases, with 10 bases spanning the gap. Primers: 60 Vbeta forward and 13 Jbeta reverse. This table comes from immunoSEQ multiplex PCR, and its TCRdb copy is limited to in-frame clones, with some not included. Counted here are about 140,000 clones, roughly 77% occurring once; the ten biggest clones make up approximately 2.8%. The chain uses TRBV25-1 and TRBJ1-1; D is perhaps TRBD1 (5 bases). The specimen sequenced was PBMCs. The TCR was taken from a female donor in good health and CMV-seronegative. DNA for the CDR3: TGTGCCAGCAGTCCCGGGGGATCTGAAGCTTTCTTT. Translation gives CASSPGGSEAFF.